What follows are 6 T cell receptor beta chains derived from one specimen sequenced in a study of cytomegalovirus exposure and HLA in healthy donors. The PCR ran on 60 Vbeta and 13 Jbeta primers. Some clones are missing from TCRdb's copy, which holds only in-frame ones; the method was immunoSEQ multiplex PCR. The sample holds some 38,000 clones, approximately 55% seen once. Sequencing input: PBMCs. The source is a woman between 40 and 50 years old in good health and CMV-seropositive.

This clone was recorded a few times. V gene TRBV9 combines with J gene TRBJ2-1; a weak D match, TRBD1 (6 bases). The CDR3 covers 15 residues. V dropped 1 base and J dropped 2 bases, with 10 bases sitting between them. CDR1 is SGDLS and CDR2 is YYNGEE in the germline V gene. DNA of the CDR3: TGTGCCAGCAGCGTACGGGACACGGCCTACAATGAGCAGTTCTTC. Its protein is CASSVRDTAYNEQFF.

The V call is TRBV6-4, the J call TRBJ2-3, with 8 bases lining up with TRBD2. Germline loops: CDR1 MRHNA, CDR2 SNTAGT. With 0 bases clipped from V and 1 base from J, the junction kept 3 bases outside the gene matches. The CDR3 has 16 amino acids. CDR3 region: CASSDSATSGTDTQYF. The CDR3 DNA reads as TGTGCCAGCAGTGACTCGGCGACTAGCGGCACAGATACGCAGTATTTT.

This clone was detected only a few times. This chain links TRBV7-9 with TRBJ2-7; D remains unclear. Germline-derived CDR1 and CDR2 are SEHNR and FQNEAQ (reference sequence). CDR3 size: 13 residues. V dropped 1 base and J dropped 4 bases, with 8 bases sitting between them. The CDR3 DNA is TGTGCCAGCAGCTTAGGCCAAGAGTACGAGCAGTACTTC. This codes for CASSLGQEYEQYF.

The V and J genes are TRBV4-3 and TRBJ1-1; 7 nucleotides line up with TRBD1. J lost 7 bases, V lost 0 bases, and 5 bases had no gene match. This CDR3 has 14 amino acids. Looked up from germline, CDR1 is LGHNA and CDR2 is YSLEER. This CDR3 is CASSQDAGDSEAFF. The CDR3 DNA sequence: TGCGCCAGCAGCCAAGACGCAGGGGACAGTGAAGCTTTCTTT.

The chain employs TRBV5-1 and TRBJ2-1; possible D gene TRBD1, 6 bases. The CDR3 covers 13 residues. With 0 bases removed from V and 5 bases from J, the gap between germline ends came to 6 bases. Germline values: CDR1 SGHRS, CDR2 YFSETQ. The CDR3 coding sequence is TGCGCCAGCAGCTTGGGGGACAACAATGAGCAGTTCTTC. It codes for CASSLGDNNEQFF.

The chain carries TRBV5-1 and TRBJ1-2; 9 nucleotides match TRBD1. In germline, CDR1 is SGHRS, CDR2 YFSETQ. The CDR3 extends over 15 amino acids. The V and J ends lost 0 bases and 4 bases, in that order; junction bases with no gene match: 4. CDR3 DNA: TGCGCCAGCAGCTTGGGACAGGGGGTTGGCTATGGCTACACCTTC. It is translated as CASSLGQGVGYGYTF.